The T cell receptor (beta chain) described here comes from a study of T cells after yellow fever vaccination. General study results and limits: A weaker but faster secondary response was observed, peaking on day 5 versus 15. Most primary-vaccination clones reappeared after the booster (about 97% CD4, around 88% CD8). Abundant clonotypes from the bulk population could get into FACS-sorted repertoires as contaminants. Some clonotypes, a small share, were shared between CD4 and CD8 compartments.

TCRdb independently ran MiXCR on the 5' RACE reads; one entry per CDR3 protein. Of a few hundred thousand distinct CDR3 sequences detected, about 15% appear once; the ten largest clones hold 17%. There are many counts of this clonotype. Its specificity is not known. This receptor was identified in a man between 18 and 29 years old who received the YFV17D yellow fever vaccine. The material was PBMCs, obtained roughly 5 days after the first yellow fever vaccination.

The CDR3 reads CSAPVQEALSGYTF. Written as DNA, the CDR3 is TGCAGTGCCCCAGTTCAGGAGGCTCTTTCTGGCTACACCTTC. The chain carries TRBV20-1 and TRBJ1-2, with D unclear. Looked up from germline, CDR1 is DFQATT and CDR2 is SNEGSKA (reference sequence). This CDR3 region has 14 residues. Trimming took 6 bases from V and 7 from J, leaving 21 bases between them.